Presented here are 7 T cell receptor beta chains from one specimen sequenced in a study of blood T cells in healthy people across ages. Alongside a J-beta primer mix, a sample-barcoded 5' primer served in a second PCR lasting about 7 to 12 cycles. TCRdb reprocessed the 5' RACE reads with MiXCR, giving one entry per CDR3 protein. The sample consists of 500,000 to 550,000 distinct CDR3 sequences, approximately 25% of them appearing once. The data were also submitted as part of a second study, on T cells of mothers and their children.

The sample was blood. The receptors shown here come from a boy aged 5-17 years in good health.

The V call is TRBV28, the J call TRBJ1-1; D gene unclear. The ends were cut back, 5 bases at V and 2 bases at J, with 18 bases in the middle. The CDR3 consists of 16 residues. Per germline, CDR1 MDHEN and CDR2 SYDVKM. CDR3: CASSQRIYGRNTEAFF. CDR3 sequence (DNA): TGTGCCAGCAGTCAACGAATATATGGGAGAAACACTGAAGCTTTCTTT.

The chain has TRBV7-9 and TRBJ2-3, with D uncertain. Germline assignment: CDR1 SEHNR and CDR2 FQNEAQ (reference sequence). CDR3 length: 17 amino acids. V was shortened by 5 bases and J by 1 base, with 19 bases between the two germline ends. CDR3 protein: CASSARKGTVRTDTQYF. DNA of the CDR3: TGTGCCAGCAGCGCCCGCAAGGGCACGGTCCGCACAGATACGCAGTATTTT.

A word on this clonotype: The junction and the germline gene differ at one end; a read error may be behind it. The V and J genes are TRBV12-3 or TRBV12-4 and TRBJ1-4; a weak D match, TRBD1 (5 bases). The CDR3 totals 14 residues. The CDR3 region is CVSSLRGGDEKLFF. DNA for the CDR3: TGTGTCAGCAGTTTGCGCGGGGGTGATGAAAAACTGTTTTTT.

This clonotype has just one count. This chain uses TRBV6-6 with TRBJ2-3; TRBD2 matches 8 bases. Trimming removed 7 bases from V and 2 bases from J; junction bases left unmatched: 8. CDR3 length: 15 residues. The germline gives CDR1 MNHNY, CDR2 SVGAGI (reference sequence). Here the CDR3 reads CASKYSGVDTDTQYF. CDR3 in DNA: TGTGCCAGCAAATATAGCGGGGTTGACACAGATACGCAGTATTTT.

Remarks on this clonotype: Germline is not matched at one junction end, which may reflect a read error. This sequence joins TRBV2 and TRBJ2-1, with D perhaps TRBD1 or TRBD2 (6 bases each). This CDR3 is 16 amino acids long. The germline V gene has CDR1 SNHLY and CDR2 FYNNEI. The CDR3 reads CASSDIRVERWGAQVF. CDR3 nucleotide sequence: TGTGCCAGCAGTGATATACGGGTCGAAAGATGGGGGGCGCAGGTCTTC.

This chain connects TRBV6-5 to TRBJ1-2, with D possibly TRBD1 on 5 matching bases. This CDR3 is 16 amino acids long. Trimming took off 1 base at V and 6 bases at J, with 18 bases between the two ends. Germline values: CDR1 MNHEY, CDR2 SVGAGI. The CDR3 reads CASSYFAVAGIDGYTF. CDR3 DNA sequence: TGTGCCAGCAGTTACTTCGCCGTGGCAGGGATTGATGGCTACACCTTC.

This chain uses TRBV12-3 or TRBV12-4 with TRBJ1-1; D gene uncertain. The CDR3 contains 11 residues. V gave up 5 bases and J gave up 12 bases, with 13 bases separating them. Here the CDR3 reads CASSQGLRTFF. CDR3 nucleotide sequence: TGTGCCAGCAGTCAAGGGTTGAGAACTTTCTTT.